The 12 T cell receptor beta chains below come from one sample, sequenced in a study of Ad26.COV2.S vaccination and SARS-CoV-2 variants. Sequenced by immunoSEQ multiplex PCR; TCRdb stores in-frame clones only, minus some. The table lists hundreds of thousands of clones, 92% of them singletons, with around 1.7% in the top ten. The treatment denotes: some 20 received Ad26.COV2.S at low or high dose, single or two shots; roughly five received placebo; per-sample allocation not given. All samples were drawn on day 63, counting from the first vaccine or placebo injection. Sequenced here: peripheral blood, sampled in a trial of Ad26.COV2.S vaccine versus placebo. Receptor source: a person aged 18 to 59 who received the Ad26.COV2.S COVID-19 vaccine or a placebo.

The V gene is TRBV7-8, the J gene TRBJ2-2; 12 bases match TRBD2. The CDR3 covers 17 residues. Trimming removed 5 bases from V and 5 bases from J; junction bases left unmatched: 9. Germline CDR1 and CDR2: SGHVS and FQNEAQ. The CDR3 here is CASSPRTSGDPTGELFF. The CDR3 coding sequence is TGTGCCAGCAGCCCCCGGACTAGCGGGGATCCTACCGGGGAGCTGTTTTTT. Full variable domain (missing parts from reference TRBV7-8 and TRBJ2-2): GAGVSQSPRYKVAKRGQDVALRCDPISGHVSLFWYQQALGQGPEFLTYFQNEAQLDKSGLPSDRFFAERPEGSVSTLKIQRTQQEDSAVYLCASSPRTSGDPTGELFFGEGSRLTVL.

This chain links TRBV7-9 with TRBJ2-1; D might be TRBD1 or TRBD2, each matching 5 bases. The V end lost 5 bases, the J end lost 2 bases, and 16 bases lay between the germline ends. Germline CDR1 reads SEHNR; CDR2 reads FQNEAQ (reference sequence). The CDR3 runs to 16 residues. The CDR3 loop reads CASSLLQRTPYNEQFF. DNA of the CDR3: TGTGCCAGCAGCCTCCTACAGCGGACACCCTACAATGAGCAGTTCTTC.

The rearrangement links TRBV3-1 (or the pseudogene TRBV3-2) to TRBJ2-5, with D perhaps TRBD2 (5 bases). CDR1 is LGHDT and CDR2 is YNNKEL in the germline V gene (reference sequence). CDR3 length equals 15 residues. Trimming shortened V by 4 bases and J by 7 bases, and 19 bases separated the two germline ends. The CDR3 region has the DNA TGTGCCAGCAGCCCACTCGAGGGCCCGGTAGCGACCCAGTACTTC. Its protein is CASSPLEGPVATQYF.

V and J are TRBV9 and TRBJ1-2; 7 bases line up with TRBD1. V was clipped by 2 bases and J by 6 bases; unmatched bases: 7. The germline gives CDR1 SGDLS, CDR2 YYNGEE. The CDR3 is 14 amino acids. The chain's CDR3 is CASSVGGGDHGYTF. Written as DNA, the CDR3 is TGTGCCAGCAGCGTTGGAGGGGGCGATCATGGCTACACCTTC.

The rearrangement joins TRBV19 to TRBJ2-5; a weak D match, TRBD2 (6 bases). CDR1 and CDR2 from the germline V gene are LNHDA and SQIVND (reference sequence). V was clipped by 1 base and J by 5 bases, with 17 bases between them. There are 16 residues in the CDR3. The DNA of the CDR3 is TGTGCCAGTAGTATAGCTTCTTGGGGCGGGGCGGAGACCCAGTACTTC. Its translation: CASSIASWGGAETQYF. The entire variable domain, with the rest obtained from reference TRBV19 and TRBJ2-5, is as follows: DGGITQSPKYLFRKEGQNVTLSCEQNLNHDAMYWYRQDPGQGLRLIYYSQIVNDFQKGDIAEGYSVSREKKESFPLTVTSAQKNPTAFYLCASSIASWGGAETQYFGPGTRLLVL.

The V and J genes are TRBV6-1 and TRBJ2-7; D remains ambiguous. Trimming stripped 2 bases from V and 2 bases from J, with 10 bases between. CDR1 is MNHNS, CDR2 SASEGT, per germline. This CDR3 is built from 14 residues. The CDR3 DNA sequence: TGTGCCAGCAGTGAATTGGGCCTCACCTACGAGCAGTACTTC. Its translation is CASSELGLTYEQYF.

V is TRBV2 and J is TRBJ1-4; 9 nucleotides agree with TRBD1. The CDR3 is made up of 14 amino acids. Per the germline V gene, CDR1 is SNHLY and CDR2 is FYNNEI. Trimming took 5 bases from V and 10 from J; bases not matched to a gene: 8. The CDR3 loop is CASSLTSDRGKLFF. The DNA for the CDR3 is TGTGCCAGCAGTCTTACTTCGGACAGGGGAAAACTGTTTTTT.

The V and J genes are TRBV5-4 and TRBJ2-3, with no clear D. CDR1 SGHNT and CDR2 YYREEE come from the germline V gene (reference sequence). V dropped 3 bases and J dropped 0 bases, with 8 bases sitting between them. The CDR3 is 14 amino acids. The CDR3 sequence: CASSWTRSTDTQYF. In DNA, the CDR3 is TGTGCCAGCAGCTGGACGAGAAGCACAGATACGCAGTATTTT.

This sequence joins TRBV5-1 and TRBJ1-1, with D possibly being TRBD1 (6 bases). V was cut by 2 bases and J by 5 bases, with 10 bases left in between. This CDR3 is 13 amino acids long. Germline assignment: CDR1 SGHRS and CDR2 YFSETQ. The CDR3 nucleotides read TGCGCCAGCAGCTTCCAGGGGTCAACTGAAGCTTTCTTT. Amino acid sequence: CASSFQGSTEAFF.

This rearrangement joins TRBV19 to TRBJ1-5; TRBD1 is a possible D gene (6 bases). CDR3 length: 14 residues. Germline CDR1 reads LNHDA; CDR2 reads SQIVND (reference sequence). Trimming pared 3 bases from V and 6 bases from J, leaving 12 bases between. This CDR3 is CASSITSGAQPQHF. The CDR3 DNA sequence: TGTGCCAGTAGTATTACTTCAGGGGCTCAGCCCCAGCATTTT.

V and J are TRBV10-3 and TRBJ2-1, with D possibly TRBD2 on 5 matching bases. Germline-derived CDR1 and CDR2 are ENHRY and SYGVKD. The CDR3 consists of 14 residues. Trimming removed 3 bases from V and 8 bases from J, with 14 bases in between. The CDR3 nucleotides are TGTGCCATCAGTGATCCTAGCCCTGCAGATGAGCAGTTCTTC. It encodes CAISDPSPADEQFF.

J is TRBJ2-1 and V is TRBV5-8; D unresolved. CDR1 and CDR2 from the germline V gene are SGHTS and YDEGEE. The CDR3 is 14 amino acids. V was trimmed by 0 bases and J by 3 bases, leaving 7 bases between them. CDR3 sequence reads: CASSLGGYYNEQFF. The CDR3 nucleotides read TGTGCCAGCAGCTTGGGGGGATACTACAATGAGCAGTTCTTC.